These 28 T cell receptor beta chains originate from one sample sequenced in a study of identical twins. TCRdb re-analysed the 5' RACE reads in MiXCR, keeping a single row per CDR3 protein. Of more than 600,000 distinct CDR3 sequences listed, 15% to 20% were seen once; the top ten hold over 10%. These data were also reused for a study on T cells expressing NK-cell markers.

The sequenced material came from PBMCs. The receptors derive from a woman aged 18 to 35 in good health.

This clonotype was detected ten times or more. V is TRBV12-3 or TRBV12-4 and J is TRBJ1-4; TRBD1 agrees at 7 bases. The length of the CDR3 is 15 residues. With 3 bases clipped from V and 8 bases from J, the junction kept 9 bases outside the gene matches. DNA of the CDR3: TGTGCCAGCAGTTTGAGGGGGCGGACCGGCGAAAAACTGTTTTTT. Protein: CASSLRGRTGEKLFF.

In this sample, this clonotype turned up a few times. One end of the junction fails to match germline, which may point to a read error. The V and J genes are TRBV2 and TRBJ2-4, with 8 bases matching TRBD1. From germline, CDR1 is SNHLY and CDR2 FYNNEI. The CDR3 contains 12 residues. The CDR3 DNA sequence: TGTGCCAGCAGTCCTGATGGACAGGGAAGAGACTTC. Its translation is CASSPDGQGRDF.

The chain uses TRBV18 and TRBJ2-3; tentatively, D is TRBD1 or TRBD2 (5 bases each). Germline V gives CDR1 KGHSH, CDR2 LQKENI. The CDR3 spans 15 residues. V was clipped by 2 bases and J by 6 bases, with 15 bases between them. The CDR3 bases are TGTGCCAGCTCACCAGTCCTGAGGGGCCGGGATACGCAGTATTTT. It encodes CASSPVLRGRDTQYF.

This rearrangement joins TRBV20-1 to TRBJ2-7; the D is unclear. Germline CDR1 and CDR2: DFQATT and SNEGSKA (reference sequence). This CDR3 has 11 amino acids. The V gene lost 4 bases and the J gene lost 4 bases, with 8 bases spanning the gap. The CDR3 reads CSAILGYEQYF. In DNA form, the CDR3 reads TGCAGTGCTATATTGGGTTACGAGCAGTACTTC.

This chain links TRBV3-1 with TRBJ2-1; 7 bases agree with TRBD2. Trimming cost V 1 base and J 9 bases; bases outside gene matches: 9. From germline, CDR1 is LGHDT and CDR2 YNNKEL (reference sequence). This CDR3 has 15 residues. Here the CDR3 DNA reads TGTGCCAGCAGCCAAGGGGGGGGATGGAGGAGTGAGCAGTTCTTC. It encodes CASSQGGGWRSEQFF.

In the case of this clonotype: A junction boundary mismatches the germline segment, possibly from a read error. This chain uses TRBV9 with TRBJ2-7, with D perhaps TRBD1 (6 bases). The CDR3 extends over 10 amino acids. Germline V CDR1 and CDR2: SGDLS, YYNGEE. The CDR3 DNA follows: TGTGCCAGCAGCGGCCGGGACATGCGCTTC. As protein: CASSGRDMRF.

The gene calls are TRBV5-1 and TRBJ2-1; 10 nucleotides align to TRBD1. Germline lookup yields CDR1 SGHRS and CDR2 YFSETQ. V lost 4 bases, J lost 6 bases, and 10 bases stayed unmatched. The CDR3 is 16 amino acids. CDR3 amino acids: CASSRTGTGASNEQFF. The CDR3 nucleotides are TGCGCCAGCAGCCGCACGGGGACAGGGGCGTCCAATGAGCAGTTCTTC.

The genes are TRBV29-1 and TRBJ2-5; D is perhaps TRBD1 (6 bases). The germline V gene encodes CDR1 SQVTM and CDR2 ANQGSEA. Deletions cut 3 bases from V and 5 bases from J, with 13 bases between. The CDR3 consists of 13 residues. CDR3 loop: CSVEQGSFETQYF. The CDR3 bases are TGCAGCGTTGAGCAGGGGTCTTTTGAGACCCAGTACTTC.

This clonotype came up a few times. V usage is TRBV20-1 and J usage is TRBJ2-1; D might be TRBD1 or TRBD2, each matching 5 bases. V lost 0 bases, J lost 9 bases, and 9 bases lay in between. Germline CDR1 reads DFQATT; CDR2 reads SNEGSKA (reference sequence). The CDR3 runs to 12 residues. In DNA, the CDR3 is TGCAGTGCTAGAGATTGGGGGAGTGAGCAGTTCTTC. This sequence encodes CSARDWGSEQFF.

Only a few counts were recorded for this clonotype. The chain is built from TRBV12-3 or TRBV12-4 and TRBJ1-2; a possible D gene is TRBD1 (5 bases). This CDR3 is built from 14 residues. Trimming stripped 7 bases from V and 3 bases from J, with 15 bases between. The CDR3 reads CASTRGAWDYGYTF. The CDR3 coding sequence is TGTGCCAGCACCCGCGGGGCGTGGGACTATGGCTACACCTTC.

This clonotype was picked up a small number of times. The chain joins TRBV4-3 to TRBJ2-1; TRBD2 aligns across 8 bases. The CDR3 has 16 amino acids. The germline CDR1 and CDR2 sequences are LGHNA and YSLEER. Trimming removed 4 bases from V and 7 bases from J; junction bases left unmatched: 12. The CDR3 DNA reads TGCGCCAGCAGCCTCCTAAAGGGGACTAGAAATAATGAGCAGTTCTTC. As protein: CASSLLKGTRNNEQFF.

This chain connects TRBV5-1 to TRBJ2-6, with D possibly matching TRBD1 (6 bases). Looked up from germline, CDR1 is SGHRS and CDR2 is YFSETQ. This CDR3 comprises 18 residues. V was shortened by 7 bases and J by 2 bases, with 22 bases between the two germline ends. The CDR3 DNA follows: TGCGCCAGCCTTGGGAAACCGACAGGCTGGCCTGGGGCCAACGTCCTGACTTTC. Protein sequence: CASLGKPTGWPGANVLTF.

This clonotype has just one count. CDR3 sequence reads: CASSEAKGPGYNEQFF. CDR3 DNA sequence: TGTGCCAGCAGTGAAGCTAAGGGTCCGGGTTACAATGAGCAGTTCTTC. This chain uses TRBV25-1 with TRBJ2-1; D ambiguous. The germline V and J ends were trimmed by 2 bases and 4 bases, with 15 bases remaining between them. The CDR3 is 16 amino acids. Looked up from germline, CDR1 is MGHDK and CDR2 is SYGVNS.

This sequence joins TRBV5-1 and TRBJ2-2, with D perhaps matching TRBD1 (6 bases). Trimming shortened V by 6 bases and J by 0 bases, and 12 bases separated the two germline ends. Germline lookup yields CDR1 SGHRS and CDR2 YFSETQ. The CDR3 runs 15 residues. The CDR3 here is CASKVTGTNTGELFF. The CDR3 DNA sequence: TGCGCCAGCAAAGTCACAGGGACGAACACCGGGGAGCTGTTTTTT.

This clonotype was seen at least ten times. The chain combines TRBV15 with TRBJ2-3; D gene ambiguous. With 0 bases removed from V and 4 bases from J, the gap between germline ends came to 5 bases. Germline values: CDR1 LNHNV, CDR2 YYDKDF (reference sequence). The CDR3 loop spans 13 amino acids. CDR3 sequence (DNA): TGTGCCACCAGCAGAGATAGGGCAGATACGCAGTATTTT. It yields the protein CATSRDRADTQYF.

There are a few counts of this clonotype. The chain is built from TRBV18 and TRBJ2-7; D may be TRBD1 or TRBD2 (5 bases each). This CDR3 region has 13 residues. The germline V gene encodes CDR1 KGHSH and CDR2 LQKENI. V shed 2 bases and J shed 5 bases, with 10 bases lying between them. This CDR3 reads CASSPSRDHEQYF. For the CDR3, the DNA is TGTGCCAGCTCACCATCCAGGGACCACGAGCAGTACTTC.

This clonotype was counted between two and nine times. V is TRBV20-1 and J is TRBJ2-7; the match to TRBD1 covers 7 bases. V gave up 6 bases and J gave up 2 bases; unmatched junction bases: 4. Germline CDR1 is DFQATT and CDR2 is SNEGSKA (reference sequence). The CDR3 covers 12 residues. The CDR3 here is CSAGTEAYEQYF. The CDR3 DNA follows: TGCAGTGCCGGGACAGAAGCCTACGAGCAGTACTTC.

This clonotype was detected only a few times. This chain links TRBV5-1 with TRBJ2-7; the D gene could be TRBD1 or TRBD2 (5 bases each). V was clipped by 5 bases and J by 6 bases, with 9 bases between them. CDR3 length: 11 amino acids. Germline CDR1 reads SGHRS; CDR2 reads YFSETQ. The CDR3 here is CASRVGTEQYF. CDR3 coding DNA: TGCGCCAGCAGAGTGGGGACCGAGCAGTACTTC.

This chain uses TRBV20-1 with TRBJ1-2, with D possibly being TRBD1 (6 bases). CDR1 is DFQATT and CDR2 is SNEGSKA in the germline V gene (reference sequence). The CDR3 contains 15 residues. The V end was cut by 2 bases, the J end by 6 bases, with 19 bases between. In DNA form, the CDR3 reads TGCAGTGCTAGACCTACGAACAGGGCGGGTAATGGCTACACCTTC. Translated: CSARPTNRAGNGYTF.

This chain uses TRBV4-3 with TRBJ2-1; TRBD2 matches 10 bases. There are 18 residues in the CDR3. V lost 4 bases to trimming and J lost 4 bases; unmatched junction nucleotides: 13. The germline gives CDR1 LGHNA, CDR2 YSLEER. In DNA, the CDR3 is TGCGCCAGCAGCCCGGGCCGACTAGCGGGCGCGGGTTACAATGAGCAGTTCTTC. Translation gives CASSPGRLAGAGYNEQFF.

This clonotype was seen more than once but under ten times. The chain joins TRBV5-6 to TRBJ2-1; D remains ambiguous. CDR3 size: 17 residues. The V gene lost 4 bases and the J gene lost 0 bases, with 17 bases spanning the gap. Germline V gene data show CDR1 as SGHDT and CDR2 as YYEEEE. DNA of the CDR3: TGTGCCAGCAGCCCTACCTCCACTGAGAGCTCCTACAATGAGCAGTTCTTC. It yields the protein CASSPTSTESSYNEQFF.

This clonotype was counted between two and nine times. The chain has TRBV6-1 and TRBJ1-1, with TRBD1 matching over 8 bases. The CDR3 spans 16 residues. The junction had 9 bases not matched to a gene; V was cut back by 5 bases and J by 1 base. The V gene's germline CDR1 is MNHNS and CDR2 SASEGT. CDR3 coding DNA: TGTGCCAGCAGTACAACCGGGACAGGTGAGAACACTGAAGCTTTCTTT. Protein: CASSTTGTGENTEAFF.

This clonotype was detected a few times. The chain has TRBV20-1 and TRBJ2-5; D is uncertain. Between the trimmed V and J ends, which lost 0 bases and 5 bases, there was a span of 7 bases. CDR1 is DFQATT and CDR2 is SNEGSKA in the germline V gene (reference sequence). This CDR3 has 12 residues. This CDR3 is CSARESSETQYF. DNA of the CDR3: TGCAGTGCTAGAGAGTCTTCGGAGACCCAGTACTTC.

At least ten counts were recorded for this clonotype. J is TRBJ1-5 and V is TRBV7-2; 12 nucleotides align to TRBD1. With V trimmed by 5 bases and J by 2 bases, 4 bases remained unmatched. Germline assignment: CDR1 SGHTA and CDR2 FQGNSA. The CDR3 runs 16 residues. The DNA for the CDR3 is TGTGCCAGCAGCCCCGGGACAGGGGGCGGCAATCAGCCCCAGCATTTT. Translation gives CASSPGTGGGNQPQHF.

The chain recombines TRBV5-1 with TRBJ2-1; D gene ambiguous. Looked up from germline, CDR1 is SGHRS and CDR2 is YFSETQ. The ends were cut back, 1 base at V and 0 bases at J, with 8 bases in the middle. The CDR3 spans 15 residues. CDR3 sequence reads: CASSLSPSSYNEQFF. The CDR3 coding sequence is TGCGCCAGCAGCTTGAGCCCGAGCTCCTACAATGAGCAGTTCTTC.

The chain combines TRBV5-1 with TRBJ2-5; TRBD2 aligns across 7 bases. The germline V gene has CDR1 SGHRS and CDR2 YFSETQ. The V gene end was trimmed by 3 bases and the J gene end by 5 bases; junction bases not matched to a gene: 7. The CDR3 sequence is 14 residues long. CDR3 sequence (DNA): TGCGCCAGCAGCTCGTGGACTAGAACGGAGACCCAGTACTTC. Translation gives CASSSWTRTETQYF.

This rearrangement joins TRBV27 to TRBJ2-7; 8 bases match TRBD1. V shed 6 bases, J shed 4 bases, and the junction held 8 bases outside the gene matches. Germline V CDR1 and CDR2: MNHEY, SMNVEV (reference sequence). CDR3 size: 14 residues. The DNA for the CDR3 is TGTGCCAGCAGACGCACCACAGGGGGGTACGAGCAGTACTTC. Translating it yields CASRRTTGGYEQYF.

The chain couples TRBV20-1 to TRBJ2-1; 10 nucleotides agree with TRBD2. V lost 7 bases to trimming and J lost 8 bases; unmatched junction nucleotides: 11. The CDR3 spans 14 residues. The germline V gene encodes CDR1 DFQATT and CDR2 SNEGSKA (reference sequence). This chain's CDR3 is CSVGEASGSYEQFF. The CDR3 DNA sequence: TGCAGTGTCGGGGAAGCTAGCGGGAGCTATGAGCAGTTCTTC.